Following are 20 T cell receptor beta chains from one sample sequenced in a study. Using its own MiXCR run on the 5' RACE reads, TCRdb lists one record per CDR3 protein. The sample contains about 23,000 distinct CDR3 sequences, about 31% of which appear only once. Sequenced input: tumor-infiltrating naive CD4+ T cells sorted from the breast tumor. The subset was: naive CD4+ T cells, CD4+CD45RA+CD25-. The origin of the receptors is a female donor with breast cancer.

The rearrangement uses TRBV5-1 and TRBJ2-1; unclear D gene. The CDR3 consists of 14 residues. Germline V gene sequence: CDR1 SGHRS, CDR2 YFSETQ. V dropped 0 bases and J dropped 3 bases, with 7 bases sitting between them. The CDR3 DNA sequence: TGCGCCAGCAGCTTGGACCCTGACTACAATGAGCAGTTCTTC. Residues: CASSLDPDYNEQFF.

This clonotype was counted at least ten times. This chain links TRBV20-1 with TRBJ1-1; tentatively, D is TRBD1 (5 bases). Germline V gene sequence: CDR1 DFQATT, CDR2 SNEGSKA (reference sequence). V was trimmed by 6 bases and J by 4 bases, leaving 15 bases between them. This CDR3 region has 13 residues. The CDR3 coding sequence is TGCAGTGCCACGGGGGGGAGGCCCACTGAAGCTTTCTTT. Translation: CSATGGRPTEAFF.

In its sample, this clonotype was seen many times. This rearrangement joins TRBV20-1 to TRBJ2-1; 13 nucleotides match TRBD2. Germline CDR1 is DFQATT and CDR2 is SNEGSKA (reference sequence). There are 14 residues in the CDR3. The ends lost 3 bases at V and 8 bases at J; junction bases unmatched: 4. The CDR3: CSARTSGRKDEQFF. The CDR3 DNA is TGCAGTGCTAGGACTAGCGGGAGGAAGGATGAGCAGTTCTTC.

The sample holds a few counts of this clonotype. The chain links TRBV14 to TRBJ1-2; 7 positions agree with TRBD1. After removal of 3 bases from V and 4 bases from J, the junction contained 8 bases not matched to a gene. CDR1 is SGHDN, CDR2 FVKESK, per germline. This CDR3 spans 15 amino acids. The CDR3 is CASSQTGRTLYGYTF. CDR3 bases: TGTGCCAGCAGCCAGACAGGGAGGACTCTCTATGGCTACACCTTC. The full variable domain, in which reference TRBV14 and TRBJ1-2 provide the parts outside the CDR3, is EAGVTQFPSHSVIEKGQTVTLRCDPISGHDNLYWYRRVMGKEIKFLLHFVKESKQDESGMPNNRFLAERTGGTYSTLKVQPAELEDSGVYFCASSQTGRTLYGYTFGSGTRLTVV.

In this sample, this clonotype turned up many times. The junction departs from germline at one end; a sequencing error may be responsible. This chain connects TRBV7-2 to TRBJ2-2; 7 nucleotides agree with TRBD2. Per germline, CDR1 SGHTA and CDR2 FQGNSA. There are 13 residues in the CDR3. The CDR3, as DNA: TGTGCCAGCAGGTTGACTAGCACCGGGGAGCTGTCTTTT. It yields the protein CASRLTSTGELSF.

Remarks on this clonotype: The junction departs from the called germline gene at one end, perhaps through a read error. The chain couples TRBV27 to TRBJ1-5; possible D gene TRBD1, 6 bases. Germline V gives CDR1 MNHEY, CDR2 SMNVEV (reference sequence). CDR3 length equals 14 residues. The CDR3 nucleotides read TGTGCCAGCAGTGTATCTCAGGGGTATCAGCCCCAGCATTTT. This gives the protein CASSVSQGYQPQHF.

This clonotype turned up a few times. The chain carries TRBV20-1 and TRBJ2-1; 7 bases are shared with TRBD2. The CDR3 runs 16 residues. Germline V gene data show CDR1 as DFQATT and CDR2 as SNEGSKA (reference sequence). V lost 1 base, J lost 7 bases, and 13 bases stayed unmatched. DNA of the CDR3: TGCAGTGCTAGAGCTCTAGCGGAGTGGGGCCTTAATGAGCAGTTCTTC. Translated: CSARALAEWGLNEQFF.

On this clonotype: A much larger clone sits a single nucleotide away, making a read error possible. The chain uses TRBV15 and TRBJ2-1, with D possibly TRBD1 on 5 matching bases. The germline gives CDR1 LNHNV, CDR2 YYDKDF (reference sequence). V was pared by 8 bases and J by 0 bases, with 11 bases between. This CDR3 has 14 amino acids. The CDR3: CATCDRYSYNEQFF. Here the CDR3 DNA reads TGTGCCACCTGTGACAGATACTCCTACAATGAGCAGTTCTTC.

This clonotype was observed at least ten times. The chain uses TRBV24-1 and TRBJ2-1, with TRBD2 as a possible D gene (5 bases). CDR3 size: 14 residues. V lost 3 bases to trimming and J lost 12 bases, with 17 bases between them. Germline CDR1 and CDR2: KGHDR and SFDVKD. The CDR3 loop is CATSDPGPYRGQFF. As DNA, the CDR3 is TGTGCCACCAGTGATCCCGGACCTTACCGGGGGCAGTTCTTC.

This clonotype was seen only a few times. V gene TRBV9 combines with J gene TRBJ2-1; D is ambiguous. Trimming removed 0 bases at V and 5 bases at J, with 6 bases between. This CDR3 contains 13 residues. The V gene's germline CDR1 is SGDLS and CDR2 YYNGEE. The CDR3 DNA reads TGTGCCAGCAGCGTAGGTAGAAACAATGAGCAGTTCTTC. It specifies CASSVGRNNEQFF.

This clonotype was observed at least ten times. Relative to the germline gene, one junction end is altered; a read error may explain this. The chain combines TRBV28 with TRBJ2-7; 9 bases align to TRBD2. CDR1 and CDR2 from the germline V gene are MDHEN and SYDVKM. This CDR3 contains 14 residues. CDR3 in amino acids: CASTLAGVAYEQYF. In DNA form, the CDR3 reads TGTGCCAGCACTTTAGCGGGAGTAGCCTACGAGCAGTACTTC.

This clonotype is deemed medium-sized. This sequence joins TRBV5-1 and TRBJ2-7; D is undetermined. Trimming removed 0 bases at V and 7 bases at J, with 11 bases between. Per the germline V gene, CDR1 is SGHRS and CDR2 is YFSETQ. This CDR3 spans 13 amino acids. The CDR3 sequence: CASSLVLAGEQYF. CDR3 DNA: TGCGCCAGCAGCTTGGTACTGGCCGGGGAGCAGTACTTC.

This chain joins TRBV20-1 and TRBJ2-5; D is unresolved. V gave up 3 bases and J gave up 6 bases, with 5 bases separating them. Germline values: CDR1 DFQATT, CDR2 SNEGSKA (reference sequence). The CDR3 sequence is 10 residues long. CDR3 nucleotides: TGCAGTGCTAGTATGCAGACCCAGTACTTC. Encoded protein: CSASMQTQYF.

This clonotype qualifies as medium-sized (0.01 to 0.1%). The chain recombines TRBV6-5 with TRBJ2-5; 7 bases fit TRBD2. The CDR3 has 16 residues. Trimming at V came to 0 bases and at J to 4 bases, leaving 8 bases not matched to a gene. Germline V gene sequence: CDR1 MNHEY, CDR2 SVGAGI. The DNA of the CDR3 is TGTGCCAGCAGTTACTCGAGGCAGGGAGGGCCAGAGACCCAGTACTTC. This gives the protein CASSYSRQGGPETQYF.

In regard to this clonotype: A read error may explain this, as a much larger clone is one base away. J is TRBJ1-5 and V is TRBV6-1, with D possibly TRBD1 on 6 matching bases. The CDR3 runs to 16 residues. Germline V lookup: CDR1 MNHNS, CDR2 SASEGT. CDR3: CVSRQQGGYSNQPQHF. The CDR3 DNA sequence: TGTGTCAGCAGGCAACAGGGTGGATATAGCAATCAGCCCCAGCATTTT.

This clonotype has at least ten counts. The J gene is TRBJ1-1, the V gene TRBV7-9; D unresolved. From germline, CDR1 is SEHNR and CDR2 FQNEAQ (reference sequence). Trimming took off 4 bases at V and 1 base at J, with 10 bases between the two ends. There are 14 residues in the CDR3. The CDR3 DNA reads TGTGCCAGCAGCTACGGACTTCGGAACACTGAAGCTTTCTTT. Protein sequence: CASSYGLRNTEAFF.

The J gene is TRBJ1-5, the V gene TRBV7-9, with D uncertain. The CDR3 sequence is 13 residues long. The V gene lost 5 bases and the J gene lost 7 bases, with 12 bases spanning the gap. Germline-derived CDR1 and CDR2 are SEHNR and FQNEAQ (reference sequence). The CDR3 reads CASSAMDVQPQHF. In DNA, the CDR3 is TGTGCCAGCAGCGCAATGGATGTCCAGCCCCAGCATTTT.

The J gene is TRBJ2-2, the V gene TRBV24-1; 8 nucleotides match TRBD1. This CDR3 spans 15 amino acids. After removal of 4 bases from V and 7 bases from J, the junction contained 7 bases not matched to a gene. Germline CDR1 reads KGHDR; CDR2 reads SFDVKD. Here the CDR3 reads CATSEGDRQGGELFF. The CDR3 nucleotides read TGTGCCACCAGTGAGGGGGACAGGCAGGGCGGGGAGCTGTTTTTT.

In its sample, this clonotype was seen a few times. A clone one base away is much larger, so this may be a read error. The chain links TRBV20-1 to TRBJ2-1; a possible D gene is TRBD2 (6 bases). The CDR3 is 12 residues long. Germline-derived CDR1 and CDR2 are DFQATT and SNEGSKA (reference sequence). The CDR3 is CSTRTTSYEQFF. CDR3 DNA: TGCAGTACTAGAACCACTAGCTACGAGCAGTTCTTC.

This clonotype was recorded at least ten times. The chain employs TRBV13 and TRBJ2-7; 10 bases are shared with TRBD2. J lost 0 bases, V lost 5 bases, and 7 bases had no gene match. This CDR3 has 16 residues. Germline-derived CDR1 and CDR2 are PRHDT and FYEKMQ (reference sequence). The CDR3 coding sequence is TGTGCCAGCAGCCCAGATAGCGGGAGGTTCTCCTACGAGCAGTACTTC. Protein: CASSPDSGRFSYEQYF.